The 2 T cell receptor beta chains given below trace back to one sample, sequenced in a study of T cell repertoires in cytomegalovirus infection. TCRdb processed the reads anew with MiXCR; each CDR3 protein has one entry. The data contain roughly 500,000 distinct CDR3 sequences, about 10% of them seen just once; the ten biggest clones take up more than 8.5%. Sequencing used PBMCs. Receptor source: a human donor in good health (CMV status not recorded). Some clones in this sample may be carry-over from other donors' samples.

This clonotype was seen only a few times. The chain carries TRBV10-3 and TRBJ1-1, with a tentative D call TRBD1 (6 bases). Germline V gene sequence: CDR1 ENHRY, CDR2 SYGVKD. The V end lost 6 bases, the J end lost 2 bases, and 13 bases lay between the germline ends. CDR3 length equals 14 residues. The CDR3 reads CAISEGGGNTEAFF. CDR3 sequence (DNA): TGTGCCATCAGCGAGGGGGGGGGCAACACTGAAGCTTTCTTT.

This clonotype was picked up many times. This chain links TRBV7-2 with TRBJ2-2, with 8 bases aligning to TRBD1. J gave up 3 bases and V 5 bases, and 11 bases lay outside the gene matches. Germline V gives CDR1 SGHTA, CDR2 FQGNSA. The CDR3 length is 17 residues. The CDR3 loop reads CASSASIPDRDTGELFF. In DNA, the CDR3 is TGTGCCAGCAGCGCAAGCATCCCGGACAGGGACACCGGGGAGCTGTTTTTT. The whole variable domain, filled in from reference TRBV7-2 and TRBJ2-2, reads GAGVSQSPSNKVTEKGKDVELRCDPISGHTALYWYRQSLGQGLEFLIYFQGNSAPDKSGLPSDRFSAERTGGSVSTLTIQRTQQEDSAVYLCASSASIPDRDTGELFFGEGSRLTVL.